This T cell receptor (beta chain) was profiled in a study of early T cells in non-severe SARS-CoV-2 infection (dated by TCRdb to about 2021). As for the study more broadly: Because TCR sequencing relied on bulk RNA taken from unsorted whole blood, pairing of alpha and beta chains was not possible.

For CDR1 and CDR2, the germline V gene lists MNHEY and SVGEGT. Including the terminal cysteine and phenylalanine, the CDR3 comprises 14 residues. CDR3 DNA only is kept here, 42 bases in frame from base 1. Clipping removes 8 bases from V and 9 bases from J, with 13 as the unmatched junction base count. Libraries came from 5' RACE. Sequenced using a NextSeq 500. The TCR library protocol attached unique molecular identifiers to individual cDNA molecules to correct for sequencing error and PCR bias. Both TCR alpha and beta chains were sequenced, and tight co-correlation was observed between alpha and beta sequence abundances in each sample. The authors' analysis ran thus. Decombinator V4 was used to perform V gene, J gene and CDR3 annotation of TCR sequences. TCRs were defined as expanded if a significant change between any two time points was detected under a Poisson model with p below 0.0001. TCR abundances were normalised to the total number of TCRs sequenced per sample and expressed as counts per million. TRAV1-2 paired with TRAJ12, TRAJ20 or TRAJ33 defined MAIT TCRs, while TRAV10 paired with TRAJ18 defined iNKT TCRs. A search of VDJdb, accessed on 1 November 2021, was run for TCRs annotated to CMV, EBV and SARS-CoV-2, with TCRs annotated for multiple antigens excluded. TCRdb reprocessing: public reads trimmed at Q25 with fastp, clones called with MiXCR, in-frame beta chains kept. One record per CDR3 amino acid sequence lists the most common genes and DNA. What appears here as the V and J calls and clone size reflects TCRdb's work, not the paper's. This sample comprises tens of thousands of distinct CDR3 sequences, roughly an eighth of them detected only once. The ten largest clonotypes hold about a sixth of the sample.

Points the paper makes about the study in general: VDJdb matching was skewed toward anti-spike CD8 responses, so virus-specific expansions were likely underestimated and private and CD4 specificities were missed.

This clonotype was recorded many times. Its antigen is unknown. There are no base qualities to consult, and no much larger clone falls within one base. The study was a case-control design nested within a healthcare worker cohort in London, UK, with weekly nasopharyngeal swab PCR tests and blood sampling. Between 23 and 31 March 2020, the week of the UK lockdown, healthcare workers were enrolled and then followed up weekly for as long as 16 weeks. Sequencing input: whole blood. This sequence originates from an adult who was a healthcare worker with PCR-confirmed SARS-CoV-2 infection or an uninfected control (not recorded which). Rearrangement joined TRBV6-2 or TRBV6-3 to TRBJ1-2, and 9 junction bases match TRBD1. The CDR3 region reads CASLSSGTGNSYTF. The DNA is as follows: TGTGCCAGCCTTTCCTCCGGGACAGGGAATAGCTACACCTTC.